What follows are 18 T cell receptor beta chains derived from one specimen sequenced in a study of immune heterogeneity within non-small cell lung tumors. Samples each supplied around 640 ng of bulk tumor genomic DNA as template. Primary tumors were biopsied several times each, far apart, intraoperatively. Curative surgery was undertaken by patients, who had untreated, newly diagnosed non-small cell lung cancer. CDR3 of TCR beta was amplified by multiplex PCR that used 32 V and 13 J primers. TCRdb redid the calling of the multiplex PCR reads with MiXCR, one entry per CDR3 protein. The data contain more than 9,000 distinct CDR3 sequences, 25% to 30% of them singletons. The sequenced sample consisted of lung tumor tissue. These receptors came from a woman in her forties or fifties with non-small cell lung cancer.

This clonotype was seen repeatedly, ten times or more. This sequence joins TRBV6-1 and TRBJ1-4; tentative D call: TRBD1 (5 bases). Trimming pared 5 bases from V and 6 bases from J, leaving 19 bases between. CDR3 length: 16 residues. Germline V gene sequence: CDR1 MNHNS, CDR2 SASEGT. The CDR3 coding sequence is TGTGCCAGCAGTTTCGACGAAACAGGAGGAGATGAAAAACTGTTTTTT. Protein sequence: CASSFDETGGDEKLFF.

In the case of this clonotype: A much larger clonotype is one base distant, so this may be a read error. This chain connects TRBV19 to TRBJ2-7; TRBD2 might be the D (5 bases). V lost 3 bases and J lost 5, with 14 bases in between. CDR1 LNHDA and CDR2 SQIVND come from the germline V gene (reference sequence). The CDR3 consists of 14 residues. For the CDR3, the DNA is TGTGCCAGTAGTATCCGAGCGGTATTCAACGAGCAGTACTTC. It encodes CASSIRAVFNEQYF.

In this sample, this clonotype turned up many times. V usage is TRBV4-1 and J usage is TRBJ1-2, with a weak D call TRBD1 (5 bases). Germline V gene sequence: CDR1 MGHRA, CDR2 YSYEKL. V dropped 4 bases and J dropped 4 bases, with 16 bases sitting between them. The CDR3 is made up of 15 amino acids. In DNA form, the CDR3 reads TGCGCCAGCAGCCCGGATATAGGGGTCCCCTATGGCTACACCTTC. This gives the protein CASSPDIGVPYGYTF.

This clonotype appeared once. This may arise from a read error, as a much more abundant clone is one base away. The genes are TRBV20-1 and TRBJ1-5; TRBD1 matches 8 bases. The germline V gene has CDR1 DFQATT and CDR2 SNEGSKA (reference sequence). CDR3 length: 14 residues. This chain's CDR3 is CSSRRQGIGQPQHF. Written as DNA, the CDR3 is TGCAGTTCTAGGAGACAGGGGATTGGTCAGCCCCAGCATTTT.

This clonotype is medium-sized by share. The CDR3 loop is CASREAYNSPLHF. For the CDR3, the DNA is TGTGCCAGCAGGGAGGCCTATAATTCACCCCTCCACTTT. The chain combines TRBV6-1 with TRBJ1-6; D unresolved. Germline CDR1 is MNHNS and CDR2 is SASEGT. With 6 bases removed from V and 2 bases from J, the gap between germline ends came to 5 bases. CDR3 length: 13 amino acids.

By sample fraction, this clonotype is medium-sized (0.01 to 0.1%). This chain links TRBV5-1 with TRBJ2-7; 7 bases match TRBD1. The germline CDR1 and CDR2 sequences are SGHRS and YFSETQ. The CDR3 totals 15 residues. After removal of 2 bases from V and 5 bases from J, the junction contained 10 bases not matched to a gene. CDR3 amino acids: CASSFDRAVWNEQYF. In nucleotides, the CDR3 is TGCGCCAGCAGCTTCGACAGGGCGGTATGGAACGAGCAGTACTTC.

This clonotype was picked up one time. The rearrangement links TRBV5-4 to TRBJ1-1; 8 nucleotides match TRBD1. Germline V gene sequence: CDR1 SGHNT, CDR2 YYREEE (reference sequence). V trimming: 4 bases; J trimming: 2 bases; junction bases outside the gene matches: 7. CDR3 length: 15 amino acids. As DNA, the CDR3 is TGTGCCAGCAGCCGGACGACAGGGGCTAACACTGAAGCTTTCTTT. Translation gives CASSRTTGANTEAFF.

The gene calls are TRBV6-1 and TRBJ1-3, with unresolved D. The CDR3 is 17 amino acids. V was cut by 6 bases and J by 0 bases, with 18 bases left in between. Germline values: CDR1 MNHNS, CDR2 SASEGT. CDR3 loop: CASSDRARVSSGNTIYF. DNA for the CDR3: TGTGCCAGCAGCGATAGGGCACGGGTCAGCTCTGGAAACACCATATATTTT.

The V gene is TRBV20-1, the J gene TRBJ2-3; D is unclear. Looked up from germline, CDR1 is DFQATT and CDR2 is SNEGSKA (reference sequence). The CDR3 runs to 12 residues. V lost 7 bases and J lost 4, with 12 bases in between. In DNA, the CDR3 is TGCAGTGGAAGAGAGTCCCCAGATACGCAGTATTTT. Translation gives CSGRESPDTQYF.

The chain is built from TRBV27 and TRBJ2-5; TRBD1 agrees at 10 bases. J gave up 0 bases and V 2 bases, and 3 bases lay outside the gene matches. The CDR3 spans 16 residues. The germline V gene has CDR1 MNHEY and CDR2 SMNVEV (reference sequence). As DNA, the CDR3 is TGTGCCAGCAGTTTAAGGGGACAGGGGTACCAAGAGACCCAGTACTTC. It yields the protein CASSLRGQGYQETQYF.

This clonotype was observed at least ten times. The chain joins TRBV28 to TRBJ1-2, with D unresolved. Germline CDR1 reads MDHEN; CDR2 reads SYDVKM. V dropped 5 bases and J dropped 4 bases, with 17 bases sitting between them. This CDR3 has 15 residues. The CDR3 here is CASSARRWTSYGYTF. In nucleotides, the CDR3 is TGTGCCAGCAGTGCCCGGAGGTGGACTAGCTATGGCTACACCTTC.

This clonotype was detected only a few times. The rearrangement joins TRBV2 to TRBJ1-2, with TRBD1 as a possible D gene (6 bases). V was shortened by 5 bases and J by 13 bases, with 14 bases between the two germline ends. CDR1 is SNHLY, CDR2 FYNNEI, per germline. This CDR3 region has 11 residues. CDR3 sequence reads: CASSKTGFSTF. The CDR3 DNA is TGTGCCAGCAGTAAAACAGGGTTCTCCACCTTC.

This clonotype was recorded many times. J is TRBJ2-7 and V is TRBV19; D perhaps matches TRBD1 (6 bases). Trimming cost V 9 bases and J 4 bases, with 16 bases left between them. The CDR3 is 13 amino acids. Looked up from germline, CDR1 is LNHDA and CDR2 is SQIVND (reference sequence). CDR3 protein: CASSRGDDYEQYF. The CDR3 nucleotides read TGTGCCAGCAGCAGGGGTGACGATTACGAGCAGTACTTC.

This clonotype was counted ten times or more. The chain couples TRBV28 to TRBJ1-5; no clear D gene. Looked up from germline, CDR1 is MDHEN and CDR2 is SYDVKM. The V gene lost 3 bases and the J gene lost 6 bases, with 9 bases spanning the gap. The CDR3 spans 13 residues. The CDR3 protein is CASSFSGFQPQHF. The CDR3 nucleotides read TGTGCCAGCAGTTTTTCTGGGTTTCAGCCCCAGCATTTT.

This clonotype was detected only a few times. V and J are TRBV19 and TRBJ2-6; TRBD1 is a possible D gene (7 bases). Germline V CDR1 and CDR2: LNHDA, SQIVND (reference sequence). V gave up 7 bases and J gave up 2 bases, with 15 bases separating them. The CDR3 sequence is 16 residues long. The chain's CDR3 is CASKVSRGAGANVLTF. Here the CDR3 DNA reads TGTGCCAGTAAGGTTAGCAGGGGGGCTGGGGCCAACGTCCTGACTTTC.

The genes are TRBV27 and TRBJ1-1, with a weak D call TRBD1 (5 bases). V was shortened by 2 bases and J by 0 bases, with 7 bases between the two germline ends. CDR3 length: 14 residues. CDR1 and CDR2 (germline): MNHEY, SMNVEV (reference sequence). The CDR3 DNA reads TGTGCCAGCAGTTTAAGGGGCTTGAACACTGAAGCTTTCTTT. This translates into CASSLRGLNTEAFF.

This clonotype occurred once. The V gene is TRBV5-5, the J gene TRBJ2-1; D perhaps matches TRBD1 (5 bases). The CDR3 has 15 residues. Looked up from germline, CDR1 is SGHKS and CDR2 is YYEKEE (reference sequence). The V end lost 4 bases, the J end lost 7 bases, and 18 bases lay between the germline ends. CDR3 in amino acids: CASSPWLGAMNEQFF. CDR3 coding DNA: TGTGCCAGCAGCCCCTGGTTAGGGGCCATGAATGAGCAGTTCTTC.

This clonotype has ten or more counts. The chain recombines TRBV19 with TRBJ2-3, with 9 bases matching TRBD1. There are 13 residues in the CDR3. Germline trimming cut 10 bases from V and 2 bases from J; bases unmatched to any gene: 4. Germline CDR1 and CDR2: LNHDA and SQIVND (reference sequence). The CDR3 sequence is CATSQGATDTQYF. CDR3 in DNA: TGTGCCACCTCACAGGGGGCCACAGATACGCAGTATTTT. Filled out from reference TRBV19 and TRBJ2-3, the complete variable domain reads DGGITQSPKYLFRKEGQNVTLSCEQNLNHDAMYWYRQDPGQGLRLIYYSQIVNDFQKGDIAEGYSVSREKKESFPLTVTSAQKNPTAFYLCATSQGATDTQYFGPGTRLTVL.